This TCR beta chain was documented in a study of shared clonotypes between healthy human individuals (dated by TCRdb to 2019 to 2021). Study-level background: Two women and a few men aged 18 to 49 years were included in the cohort. To estimate repertoire size and how much clonotypes are shared between individuals, the study performed deep sequencing of blood TCR repertoires from about 5 healthy adults. Between about 0.94 and 8.9 billion PBMCs per donor were obtained by leukapheresis. Libraries were prepared and TCR repertoires were sequenced by different laboratories using diverse techniques, in order to increase sequencing depth and limit assay-specific biases. Paper-wide results and their limitations: Sampling was restricted to blood, and TCR repertoires in tissue are likely to differ from TCR repertoires in blood. Pairwise subsampling indicated that sequencing depth was expected to affect the degree of clonotype sharing among donors. Because the study included a small number of donors, the genetic and exposure-history diversity represented was limited.

Healthy HIV-negative adults with no recently reported acute infections or vaccinations were included as donors. All donors were Caucasian adults living in Nashville, Tennessee, USA. For unsorted samples, about 87 million PBMCs were counted, and genomic DNA was extracted using the QIAamp DNA Blood Mini kit. After blood collection by leukapheresis, PBMCs were isolated using Ficoll-Histopaque density gradient centrifugation and then cryopreserved in the vapor phase of liquid nitrogen. Using the deep immunoSEQ assay, multiplex PCR amplified TCR CDR3 regions from genomic DNA. For each cell subset, the extracted genomic DNA was distributed evenly across all wells of several immunoSEQ 96-well plates, and each plate served as one replicate. For unsorted PBMC, each replicate PCR was loaded with roughly 330 ng genomic DNA, equivalent to 25,000 to 35,000 T cell genomes. Ten immunoSEQ deep assay plates were used to sequence the unsorted PBMC genomic DNA. The purified libraries were quantified using a Qubit 3.0 fluorometer, sized with a Bioanalyzer 2100, and then quantified again using the KAPA Library Quantification kit. Every immunoSEQ 96-well plate was sequenced on a dedicated single-read 150-cycle Illumina NextSeq 550 flow cell. In the source study's methods: Because only junctional sequences without quality scores were contained in the immunoSEQ output, filtering matching that applied to full-length reads could not be performed. To assign V/J genes and CDR3, sequences were annotated using PyIR, a Python wrapper for IgBLAST v1.9, with IMGT germline references. Reads were filtered out if the reads had weak V/J assignments (E-value above 1e-6), no CDR3, stop codons, out-of-frame junctions, or ambiguous translated residues. V3J clonotypes were defined by identical inferred V gene, J gene, and CDR3 amino acid sequence. The percentage overlap between two repertoires was calculated by dividing the number of shared unique clonotypes by the size of the smaller repertoire. Richness of each repertoire was evaluated using RTK rarefaction, the Chao1 estimator, and Recon v2.1 estimates of unobserved clonotypes. Entries here come from immuneACCESS through TCRdb and include only in-frame sequences with V and J called. Some clones fail to appear in such tables; in the studies checked, an unresolved V gene covers under half of the shortfall, and the cause of the remainder is unknown. V and J calls and clone size are copied from that table; D and trimming were computed from the DNA. The sample table lists about 560,000 clones, around 81% of them with a count of one. About 12% of the sample is taken by the ten largest.

Including the terminal cysteine and phenylalanine, the CDR3 comprises 14 residues. Only the CDR3 DNA stays, 42 bases, in frame from base 1. The junction shows trimming of 4 bases on V and 8 bases on J, plus 17 bases between the germline ends. Sequences MDHEN (CDR1) and SYDVKM (CDR2) are obtained from the germline V gene. This clone occurred a few times. Its antigen remains unidentified. No much larger clonotype is one base removed from it; base qualities were not supplied. The rearranged chain carries TRBV28 and TRBJ1-1, with a tentative D gene TRBD1 over 6 matching bases. Sequencing was performed on PBMCs. The clonotype originates from a woman in her 40s in good health. Some clones in this sample may be carry-over from other donors' samples. This receptor carries the CDR3 CASSSRGAEGEAFF. The bases read TGTGCCAGCAGTTCTCGGGGGGCCGAAGGGGAAGCTTTCTTT.